This is a list of T cell receptor beta chains from one sample in a study of shared clonotypes between healthy human individuals. Produced via immunoSEQ multiplex PCR; TCRdb's table is partial and in-frame only. Of some 740,000 clones in the sample, more than 85% were seen once. Source material: naive CD8+ T cells sorted from blood. The source is a man in his thirties or forties in good health. Both conserved end residues are part of each CDR3. The D gene is left open where the match is weak. Size is stated for part of the rows, as once, few or many counts, or as a class when the clone is expanded.

CASSENDRAVYDTQYF,TGTGCCAGCAGCGAAAACGACAGGGCTGTTTACGATACGCAGTATTTT,TRBD1,TRBV5-5,NA,TRBJ2-3
CSVEGATGVAGELFF,TGCAGCGTTGAAGGTGCCACAGGGGTGGCCGGGGAGCTGTTTTTT,TRBD1,TRBV29-1,NA,TRBJ2-2
CASSLTGYTDTQYF,TGTGCCAGCAGTTTAACGGGCTACACAGATACGCAGTATTTT,NA,TRBV27,once,TRBJ2-3
CASRTQGAQGTNEKLFF,TGTGCCAGCAGGACTCAGGGGGCGCAGGGAACTAATGAAAAACTGTTTTTT,TRBD1,TRBV27,NA,TRBJ1-4
CASSGTSGWDTQYF,TGTGCCAGCAGTGGGACTAGCGGGTGGGATACGCAGTATTTT,TRBD2,TRBV28,NA,TRBJ2-3
CASSPSGANVLTF,TGTGCCAGCAGCCCTTCTGGGGCCAACGTCCTGACTTTC,NA,TRBV7-6,NA,TRBJ2-6
CASSLDPAGERETQYF,TGCGCCAGCAGCCTAGATCCAGCGGGAGAGAGAGAGACCCAGTACTTC,TRBD2,TRBV4-1,once,TRBJ2-5
CASSVEGKADEQYF,TGTGCCAGCAGCGTAGAAGGGAAGGCGGACGAGCAGTACTTC,NA,TRBV9,NA,TRBJ2-7
CASSPGPGLNEKLFF,TGTGCCAGCAGCCCAGGGCCAGGGCTGAATGAAAAACTGTTTTTT,NA,TRBV9,NA,TRBJ1-4
CAISEAQGVGANVLTF,TGTGCCATCAGTGAGGCACAGGGAGTAGGGGCCAACGTCCTGACTTTC,NA,TRBV10-3,NA,TRBJ2-6
CASSSRTGFWQHEQFF,TGTGCCAGCAGCTCACGGACAGGGTTTTGGCAACATGAGCAGTTCTTC,TRBD1,TRBV14,NA,TRBJ2-1
CASSLEGGSGELFF,TGCGCCAGCAGCCTAGAGGGGGGTTCCGGGGAGCTGTTTTTT,NA,TRBV4-1,once,TRBJ2-2
CAIWRSNYGYTF,TGTGCCATTTGGAGATCTAACTATGGCTACACCTTC,NA,TRBV27,NA,TRBJ1-2
CASSLDPAGAGNEQFF,TGTGCCAGCAGCTTAGATCCAGCGGGAGCGGGAAATGAGCAGTTCTTC,TRBD2,TRBV7-2,many,TRBJ2-1
CASSDGRGPNTQYF,TGCGCCAGCAGTGATGGGAGGGGGCCAAATACGCAGTATTTT,NA,TRBV10-2,NA,TRBJ2-3
CASSSRLAGVVDTQYF,TGTGCCAGCAGCTCCCGACTAGCGGGAGTCGTAGATACGCAGTATTTT,TRBD2,TRBV7-8,NA,TRBJ2-3
CASSDHLRSGSEGAGELFF,TGTGCCAGCAGTGACCACCTTCGTAGCGGGAGTGAGGGTGCCGGGGAGCTGTTTTTT,TRBD2,TRBV2,NA,TRBJ2-2
CASSTPPGQNTGELFF,TGTGCCAGCAGCACCCCCCCGGGACAGAACACCGGGGAGCTGTTTTTT,NA,TRBV7-2,NA,TRBJ2-2
CASSGGTTNTDTQYF,TGTGCCAGCAGCGGAGGGACAACCAACACAGATACGCAGTATTTT,NA,TRBV7-9,NA,TRBJ2-3
CASSLKASGRFSEETQYF,TGTGCCAGCAGCTTGAAGGCTTCCGGCAGGTTTAGTGAGGAGACCCAGTACTTC,NA,TRBV5-6,NA,TRBJ2-5
CASSEGHQYEQYF,TGTGCCAGCTCAGAAGGCCACCAATACGAGCAGTACTTC,NA,TRBV18,NA,TRBJ2-7
CASSSPGLAGEVGELFF,TGTGCCAGCAGCTCGCCGGGACTAGCGGGAGAAGTGGGGGAGCTGTTTTTT,TRBD2,TRBV9,NA,TRBJ2-2
CASSSSASQSYEQYF,TGTGCCAGTAGTTCCTCAGCGAGTCAATCCTACGAGCAGTACTTC,NA,TRBV19,NA,TRBJ2-7
CAISTRGQGNTEAFF,TGTGCCATCAGCACCAGGGGGCAGGGGAACACTGAAGCTTTCTTT,TRBD1,TRBV10-3,NA,TRBJ1-1
CASSLADIDTQYF,TGTGCCAGCAGCTTAGCCGATATAGATACGCAGTATTTT,NA,TRBV7-6,NA,TRBJ2-3
CASSESHVGLLTYEQYF,TGTGCCAGCAGTGAATCCCACGTAGGACTTTTAACCTACGAGCAGTACTTC,NA,TRBV25-1,NA,TRBJ2-7
CASSDERTGELFF,TGTGCCAGCAGCGACGAGCGGACCGGGGAGCTGTTTTTT,NA,TRBV9,NA,TRBJ2-2
CASSPPALGGETQYF,TGCGCCAGCAGCCCGCCGGCCCTAGGAGGCGAGACCCAGTACTTC,NA,TRBV4-1,once,TRBJ2-5
CASSLRVNTEAFF,TGTGCCAGCAGCTTGAGGGTGAACACTGAAGCTTTCTTT,NA,TRBV5-4,NA,TRBJ1-1
CASTGTGNTDTQYF,TGTGCCAGCACTGGGACAGGGAATACAGATACGCAGTATTTT,TRBD1,TRBV6-1,few,TRBJ2-3
CASSSSGSSTDTQYF,TGTGCCAGCAGCAGTAGCGGGAGTAGTACAGATACGCAGTATTTT,TRBD2,TRBV7-3,NA,TRBJ2-3
CASSLVGQGSPYNEQFF,TGTGCCAGCAGCTTAGTGGGGCAGGGGTCCCCCTACAATGAGCAGTTCTTC,NA,TRBV7-9,NA,TRBJ2-1
CASSGERTVTGELFF,TGTGCCAGCAGCGGAGAGCGGACGGTTACCGGGGAGCTGTTTTTT,NA,TRBV7-9,few,TRBJ2-2
CASSQRLAVVSGELFF,TGCGCCAGCAGCCAGCGACTAGCGGTAGTGTCCGGGGAGCTGTTTTTT,TRBD2,TRBV4-1,NA,TRBJ2-2
CASSQLLGHEQYF,TGTGCCAGCAGCCAATTGCTGGGTCACGAGCAGTACTTC,NA,TRBV14,NA,TRBJ2-7
CASSFPHGELFF,TGTGCCAGCAGCTTTCCCCACGGGGAGCTGTTTTTT,NA,TRBV7-3,NA,TRBJ2-2
CASSRTSEFVETQYF,TGTGCCAGCAGCAGAACTAGCGAATTTGTAGAGACCCAGTACTTC,TRBD2,TRBV5-4,NA,TRBJ2-5
CSVGVAGTYEQYF,TGCAGCGTTGGGGTTGCCGGAACCTACGAGCAGTACTTC,NA,TRBV29-1,NA,TRBJ2-7
CASSRTSGASYEQYF,TGTGCCAGCAGCCGGACTAGCGGGGCATCCTACGAGCAGTACTTC,TRBD2,TRBV13,NA,TRBJ2-7
CASSQEPPASAYSYEQYF,TGCGCCAGCAGCCAAGAACCTCCGGCTAGCGCTTACTCCTACGAGCAGTACTTC,NA,TRBV4-1,NA,TRBJ2-7
CASTEWDRTDTQYF,TGTGCCAGCACCGAGTGGGATCGCACAGATACGCAGTATTTT,NA,TRBV9,NA,TRBJ2-3
CASSSGLAKYEQYF,TGTGCCAGCAGTTCCGGACTAGCGAAGTACGAGCAGTACTTC,TRBD2,TRBV27,NA,TRBJ2-7